The entry that follows covers one T cell receptor beta chain sequence. After removal of 5 bases from V and 9 bases from J, the junction contained 12 bases not matched to a gene. The CDR3 is made up of 15 amino acids. Germline V gene lookup returns CDR1 MNHEY and CDR2 SMNVEV (reference sequence). Profiling relied on immunoSEQ multiplex PCR, and the TCRdb table lists in-frame clones only, not all of them. Found here are about 23,000 clones, approximately 40% of them singletons; the top ten hold 1.2% to 1.5%. With around 200,000 irradiated, violet-dye-labeled stimulator cells, around 200,000 CFSE-labeled responder cells were plated. Both CD3+CD4+ and CD3+CD8+ responders that were proliferating and CFSE-low underwent sorting after the reaction. The data stem from a study of graft-versus-host responses after intestinal transplantation. Study-level information: Multivisceral, liver-intestinal, or isolated intestinal transplants were received by the recipients. Induction using anti-thymocyte globulin, followed by tacrolimus and steroids for roughly 3 years, was given to all recipients. Study results and limitations: Ileal or blood samples showed some GvH clones first, and such clones were also found in recipient marrow.

The chain recombines TRBV27 with TRBJ2-1; 8 bases are shared with TRBD2. The sequence was obtained from a human patient who was an organ donor for intestinal transplantation. Here the sequenced sample was alloreactive CD8+ T cells from a mixed lymphocyte reaction culture, taken before transplantation. Subset of the sample: CFSE-low proliferating T cells sorted from roughly 6-day pre-transplant mixed lymphocyte reaction (GvH or HvG direction). The CDR3 nucleotides read TGTGCCAGCAGTCCCCAGACTAGCGCGTATGGTGAGCAGTTCTTC. Amino acid sequence: CASSPQTSAYGEQFF.